This T cell receptor beta chain was captured by sequencing in a study of blood T cell repertoires in COVID-19. Study at large: COVID-19 samples collected from the United States, Italy and Spain covered acute and convalescent phases. PBMCs, B-cell-depleted T cells, or T cells were the source of the cDNA or gDNA that made up the material.

The germline CDR1 and CDR2 sequences are SGHAT and FQNNGV. The CDR3 runs to 13 residues. V lost 1 base and J lost 14, with 12 bases in between. The table lists this clone with a few counts. This table comes from immunoSEQ multiplex PCR, and its TCRdb copy is limited to in-frame clones, with some not included. The repertoire has 240,000 or so clones, around 86% of them found once; the top ten carry less than 8.5%. Sequenced: peripheral blood. The origin of this receptor is a woman in her 70s with active or convalescent COVID-19. The chain couples TRBV11-2 to TRBJ1-6; D remains unclear. The CDR3 nucleotides read TGTGCCAGCAGCTTAGCCTTCCAGGCAGCCCTCCACTTT. Amino acid sequence: CASSLAFQAALHF.